The rows below give T cell receptor beta chains drawn from one sample of a study of early T cells in non-severe SARS-CoV-2 infection. TCRdb reprocessed the 5' RACE reads with MiXCR, giving one entry per CDR3 protein. The sample includes under 75,000 distinct CDR3 sequences, roughly 13% seen only once; the top ten take over 6.5%. Sequenced: whole blood. The receptor source for this set is an adult who was a healthcare worker with PCR-confirmed SARS-CoV-2 infection or an uninfected control (not recorded which). The CDR3 runs from the conserved cysteine through the conserved F or W. A D gene is named only where the DNA matches it firmly. Not every row has a clone size; where given, it reads once, few, many or a size class.

v_call	d_call	j_call	clone_size	cdr3_length	cdr3_nt	cdr3_aa
TRBV28	NA	TRBJ1-1	NA	10	TGTGCCAGCCTCGGACAGAACACTTTCTTT	CASLGQNTFF
TRBV6-2/TRBV6-3	NA	TRBJ2-4	NA	14	TGTGCCAGCAGTTGGGCGGGGTCAGGGAACATTCAGTACTTC	CASSWAGSGNIQYF
TRBV29-1	NA	TRBJ2-3	few	15	TGCAGCACAACTTCCCAGGGGGGGTCGTCAGATACGCAGTATTTT	CSTTSQGGSSDTQYF
TRBV3-1	TRBD2	TRBJ2-7	few	15	TGTGCCAGCAGCCAACAAGCGGGAGGGCCCTACGAGCAGTACTTC	CASSQQAGGPYEQYF
TRBV7-8	TRBD2	TRBJ2-3	NA	16	TGTGCCAGCAGCCCAGGGACTATCTCTAGCACAGATACGCAGTATTTT	CASSPGTISSTDTQYF
TRBV7-9	TRBD1	TRBJ2-7	NA	15	TGTGCCAGCAGCTTAATCTCAGGGGGCAACGACGAGCAGTACTTC	CASSLISGGNDEQYF
TRBV29-1	NA	TRBJ2-1	many	16	TGCAGCACCGGGGACGATGGTTCAAGCTCCTACAATGAGCAGTTCTTC	CSTGDDGSSSYNEQFF
TRBV28	NA	TRBJ2-3	NA	14	TGTGCCAGCAGTTTCACCCAAGGGGGGAATACGCAGTATTTT	CASSFTQGGNTQYF
TRBV27	NA	TRBJ2-1	NA	15	TGTGCCAGCAGCCCCCGGGGCGTTTCCTACAATGAGCAGTTCTTC	CASSPRGVSYNEQFF
TRBV29-1	NA	TRBJ2-1	few	14	TGCAGCGTTGGAGATAAGGTAGCCTACAATGAGCAGTTCTTC	CSVGDKVAYNEQFF
TRBV29-1	NA	TRBJ1-1	NA	12	TGCAGCGTTGTTTCTCCGGGGACCGAAGCTTTCTTT	CSVVSPGTEAFF
TRBV12-1	NA	TRBJ2-7	medium-sized	15	TGTGCCAGCAGCTTGGTAGACTTCCCTCCCTACGAGCAGTACTTC	CASSLVDFPPYEQYF
TRBV7-3	NA	TRBJ2-5	NA	13	TGTGCCAGCAGCCGGGGGTACCAAGAGACCCAGTACTTC	CASSRGYQETQYF
TRBV28	NA	TRBJ1-1	few	12	TGTGCCAGCAGTCTAACCTCGGCTCGAGCTTTCTTT	CASSLTSARAFF
TRBV28	TRBD1	TRBJ1-1	NA	15	TGTGCCAGCAGTTTTTGGCTAACAGGGGACACTGAAGCTTTCTTT	CASSFWLTGDTEAFF
TRBV6-6	TRBD1	TRBJ2-1	few	14	TGTGCCAGCAGCCCTGACAGGGGAAAAGCGGGGCAGTTCTTC	CASSPDRGKAGQFF
TRBV24-1	NA	TRBJ2-1	medium-sized	14	TGTGCCACCAGTGATGGGGGAACCTACAATGAGCAGTTCTTC	CATSDGGTYNEQFF
TRBV4-3	TRBD2	TRBJ2-3	many	16	TGCGCCAGCAGCCGCCGACTAGCGGAAGCGGGAGATACGCAGTATTTT	CASSRRLAEAGDTQYF
TRBV5-6	NA	TRBJ1-2	few	15	TGTGCCAGCAGAAACTGGGGGGCGTCCAACTATGGCTACACCTTC	CASRNWGASNYGYTF
TRBV6-1	NA	TRBJ1-1	many	13	TGTGCCAGCAGCGCCGGGGTTAACACTGAAGCTTTCTTT	CASSAGVNTEAFF
TRBV5-1	NA	TRBJ2-2	few	12	TGCGCCAGCAGCCCAAGTACCGGGGAGCTGTTTTTT	CASSPSTGELFF
TRBV19	NA	TRBJ2-1	few	15	TGTGCCAGTAGTATTAGAAACGTCGGCCACAATGAGCAGTTCTTC	CASSIRNVGHNEQFF
TRBV24-1	NA	TRBJ2-1	few	14	TGTGCCACCAGGGGAGTCGGGGCAACCGATGAGCAGTTCTTC	CATRGVGATDEQFF
TRBV6-5	TRBD1	TRBJ1-1	few	14	TGTGCCAGCAGTACCGGCGGGACAGGGGGTTTGGTTTTCTTT	CASSTGGTGGLVFF
TRBV3-1	NA	TRBJ1-1	many	14	TGTGCCAGCAGCCAAACAACAGTGGATCCTGAAGCTTTCTTT	CASSQTTVDPEAFF
TRBV5-1	NA	TRBJ2-6	NA	15	TGCGCCAGCAGCGGGGCGGGGATCGGGGCCAACGTCCTGACTTTC	CASSGAGIGANVLTF
TRBV20-1	NA	TRBJ1-2	few	10	TGCAGTGCTTACACGACTGGCTACACCTTC	CSAYTTGYTF
TRBV6-6	TRBD1	TRBJ1-5	NA	17	TGTGCCAGCAGTTACTCGAGGGACAGTTATAGCAATCAGCCCCAGCATTTT	CASSYSRDSYSNQPQHF
TRBV27	TRBD2	TRBJ2-3	NA	14	TGTGCCAGCAGTTTGAGTCTAGCGGGAGACACGCAGTATTTT	CASSLSLAGDTQYF
TRBV18	TRBD2	TRBJ2-2	few	17	TGTGCCAGCTCACCATCTAGCGGGATGGGGAACACCGGGGAGCTGTTTTTT	CASSPSSGMGNTGELFF
TRBV7-9	NA	TRBJ1-2	many	17	TGTGCCAGCAGCTTAGCGTCTTTCCGGGACAACCACTATGGCTACACCTTC	CASSLASFRDNHYGYTF
TRBV11-2	NA	TRBJ1-4	NA	13	TGTGCCAGCAGCTTAGGGGGTAATGAAAAACTGTTTTTT	CASSLGGNEKLFF
TRBV6-5	NA	TRBJ2-2	NA	13	TGTGCCAGCAGTTACGGGGCAATCGGGGAGCTGTTTTTT	CASSYGAIGELFF
TRBV24-1	TRBD2	TRBJ2-7	NA	13	TGTGCCACCAGTGATCCAACTAGCGTCGAGCAGTACTTC	CATSDPTSVEQYF
TRBV29-1	NA	TRBJ2-7	many	12	TGCAGCGTTTCGACAGGACCCTACGAGCAGTACTTC	CSVSTGPYEQYF
TRBV20-1	NA	TRBJ1-5	few	13	TGCAGTGCCGAGGACAGTGGTCATCAGCCCCAGCATTTT	CSAEDSGHQPQHF
TRBV5-1	NA	TRBJ1-1	few	14	TGCGCCAGCAGCTTTGACACTCGGAACACTGAAGCTTTCTTT	CASSFDTRNTEAFF
TRBV10-3	NA	TRBJ1-3	many	16	TGTGCCATCAGTGAGTCCCCGGGGTACTCTGGAAACACCATATATTTT	CAISESPGYSGNTIYF
TRBV20-1	TRBD2	TRBJ2-7	NA	14	TGCAGTGGAAAGGGTGGACTAGCGGGATTCGAGCAGTACTTC	CSGKGGLAGFEQYF
TRBV10-3	TRBD1	TRBJ1-6	few	13	TGTGCCACCAAGGGACAGGGTGATTCACCCCTCCACTTT	CATKGQGDSPLHF
TRBV7-9	NA	TRBJ1-1	many	18	TGTGCCAGCAGCCGATTTATGGGAACGGGACTGCTGAACACTGAAGCTTTCTTT	CASSRFMGTGLLNTEAFF
TRBV19	TRBD1	TRBJ1-5	many	16	TGTGCCAGTGCCCTAGGGGGCGGCAGGGTCAATCAGCCCCAGCATTTT	CASALGGGRVNQPQHF
TRBV20-1	TRBD1	TRBJ2-7	many	15	TGCAGTGCTGAACCCCGACAGGGGGCGGGGTACGAGCAGTACTTC	CSAEPRQGAGYEQYF
TRBV20-1	TRBD1	TRBJ1-5	NA	13	TGCAGTGCGAGAGACAGGGGATTGCAGCCCCAGCATTTT	CSARDRGLQPQHF
TRBV4-1	NA	TRBJ1-2	few	13	TGCGCCAGCAGCCATCCCCGTAGTAGGGGCTACACCTTC	CASSHPRSRGYTF
TRBV6-1	NA	TRBJ1-6	many	15	TGTGCCAGCAGTGAAGCTGGGGGGGATAATTCACCCCTCCACTTT	CASSEAGGDNSPLHF
TRBV2	NA	TRBJ2-2	NA	12	TGTGCCAGCCTAGGAGGGGCCGGGGAGCTGTTTTTT	CASLGGAGELFF
TRBV20-1	TRBD2	TRBJ2-7	few	15	TGCAGTGCTAGAGATCCCAGCGGGAGCTCCTACGAGCAGTACTTC	CSARDPSGSSYEQYF
TRBV24-1	TRBD2	TRBJ2-1	many	17	TGTGCCACCAGTGATTTCCTCCGGGCTAGCGGGACGCATGAGCAGTTCTTC	CATSDFLRASGTHEQFF
TRBV7-2	NA	TRBJ2-2	few	15	TGTGCCAGCAGCCCACTAGGGGTAGGAACCGGGGAGCTGTTTTTT	CASSPLGVGTGELFF
TRBV27	NA	TRBJ1-4	NA	14	TGTGCCAGTACAAGGGAGGGCGGCGGTGAAAAACTGTTTTTT	CASTREGGGEKLFF
TRBV29-1	NA	TRBJ2-5	NA	13	TGCAGCGTAACAGGGTTAAGGGGAGAGACCCAGTACTTC	CSVTGLRGETQYF
TRBV7-3	TRBD1	TRBJ2-6	few	16	TGTGCCAGCAGCTCGCTCATGGACAGGAGGGCCAACGTCCTGACTTTC	CASSSLMDRRANVLTF
TRBV7-8	NA	TRBJ1-6	few	16	TGTGCCAGCAGCTTAGCAGTCAGGGTAAAGGGATCACCCCTCCACTTT	CASSLAVRVKGSPLHF
TRBV4-3	TRBD2	TRBJ2-3	few	17	TGCGCCAGCAGCCAAGATGCCAGCGGGAGGGCTACAGATACGCAGTATTTT	CASSQDASGRATDTQYF